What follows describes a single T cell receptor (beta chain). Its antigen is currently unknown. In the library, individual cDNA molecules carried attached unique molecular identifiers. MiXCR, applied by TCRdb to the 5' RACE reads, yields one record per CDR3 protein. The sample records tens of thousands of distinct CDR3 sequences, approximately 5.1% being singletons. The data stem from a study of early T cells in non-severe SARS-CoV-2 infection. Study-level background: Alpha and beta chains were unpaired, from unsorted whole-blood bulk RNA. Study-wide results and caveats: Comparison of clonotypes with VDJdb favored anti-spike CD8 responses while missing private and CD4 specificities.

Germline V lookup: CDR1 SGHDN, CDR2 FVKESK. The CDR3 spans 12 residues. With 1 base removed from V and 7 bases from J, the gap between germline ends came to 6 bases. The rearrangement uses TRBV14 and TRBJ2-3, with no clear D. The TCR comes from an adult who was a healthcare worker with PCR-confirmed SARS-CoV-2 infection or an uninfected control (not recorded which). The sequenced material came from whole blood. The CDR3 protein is CASSQVQNTQYF. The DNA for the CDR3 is TGTGCCAGCAGCCAAGTCCAGAATACGCAGTATTTT.